These 26 T cell receptor beta chains share one sample of origin, sequenced in a study of control samples from healthy donors and cancer patients. Assay: immunoSEQ multiplex PCR; the TCRdb copy retains only in-frame clones and omits some. In the table there are tens of thousands of clones, around nine tenths of which are singletons. The sequenced sample consisted of PBMCs. These receptors were obtained from a man in his fifties or sixties with head and neck cancer.

The chain has TRBV4-1 and TRBJ2-3, with 9 bases aligning to TRBD1. Germline CDR1 reads MGHRA; CDR2 reads YSYEKL. With 2 bases clipped from V and 4 bases from J, the junction kept 7 bases outside the gene matches. The CDR3 runs 16 residues. In DNA form, the CDR3 reads TGCGCCAGCAGCCAAAGGGACAGGGTGGTAGCAGATACGCAGTATTTT. Its protein is CASSQRDRVVADTQYF.

V gene TRBV29-1 combines with J gene TRBJ2-7; 9 bases line up with TRBD2. Losses at the gene ends were 6 bases for V and 5 bases for J; bases not matched to a gene: 14. Germline assignment: CDR1 SQVTM and CDR2 ANQGSEA. The CDR3 totals 15 residues. This chain's CDR3 is CSVEPSSGGPNEQYF. The CDR3, as DNA: TGCAGCGTAGAACCCTCAAGCGGGGGGCCCAACGAGCAGTACTTC.

This clone was observed a handful of times. The chain employs TRBV28 and TRBJ1-2; TRBD1 is a possible D gene (5 bases). CDR1 and CDR2 (germline): MDHEN, SYDVKM. The CDR3 totals 14 residues. With 3 bases removed from V and 4 bases from J, the gap between germline ends came to 12 bases. The CDR3 sequence is CASSLRDGRYGYTF. The CDR3 nucleotides read TGTGCCAGCAGTTTGAGGGACGGCCGCTATGGCTACACCTTC.

In its sample, this clone was seen a few times. CDR3 nucleotide sequence: TGCGCCAGCAGCGGGACTAGCACAGATACGCAGTATTTT. Encoded protein: CASSGTSTDTQYF. The V call is TRBV5-1, the J call TRBJ2-3; D is possibly TRBD2 (6 bases). The germline V gene has CDR1 SGHRS and CDR2 YFSETQ. This CDR3 has 13 amino acids. The V gene lost 4 bases and the J gene lost 0 bases, with 6 bases spanning the gap.

This chain uses TRBV7-8 with TRBJ2-7; D assignment may be TRBD1 or TRBD2 (5 bases each). The V end lost 3 bases, the J end lost 4 bases, and 13 bases lay between the germline ends. Germline CDR1 reads SGHVS; CDR2 reads FQNEAQ. The CDR3 has 14 amino acids. CDR3 protein: CASSLPWDGYEQYF. The DNA for the CDR3 is TGTGCCAGCAGCTTGCCCTGGGACGGATACGAGCAGTACTTC.

The chain couples TRBV28 to TRBJ2-3; 12 bases line up with TRBD1. V lost 6 bases and J lost 14; bases outside the gene matches: 6. Germline V gene sequence: CDR1 MDHEN, CDR2 SYDVKM. The CDR3 loop spans 12 amino acids. CDR3 bases: TGTGCCAGCAGACCGGGACAGGGGGCTTCGTATTTT. Amino acids: CASRPGQGASYF.

Comment on this clone: This same CDR3 is encoded by further DNA sequences in the sample. J is TRBJ1-1 and V is TRBV6-5; D gene unclear. The CDR3 has 14 residues. Germline V gene sequence: CDR1 MNHEY, CDR2 SVGAGI. Trimming stripped 0 bases from V and 1 base from J, with 6 bases between. CDR3 sequence (DNA): TGTGCCAGCAGTTACTCGAGAGGGAACACTGAAGCTTTCTTT. Translating it yields CASSYSRGNTEAFF.

This chain connects TRBV7-2 to TRBJ2-3; 7 nucleotides match TRBD1. This CDR3 comprises 11 residues. The germline V gene encodes CDR1 SGHTA and CDR2 FQGNSA. Unmatched junction bases numbered 5, after V lost 6 bases and J lost 11 bases. For the CDR3, the DNA is TGTGCCAGCAGGGAGACAGGGCTGCAGTATTTT. Its protein is CASRETGLQYF.

The chain has TRBV12-5 and TRBJ2-5; the D is unclear. The CDR3 sequence is 12 residues long. V lost 3 bases, J lost 7 bases, and 9 bases lay in between. The germline CDR1 and CDR2 sequences are LGHNT and FRNRAP. The CDR3 sequence: CASGFPLGTQYF. For the CDR3, the DNA is TGTGCTAGTGGTTTTCCTTTGGGGACCCAGTACTTC.

This rearrangement joins TRBV29-1 to TRBJ1-4; 9 bases align to TRBD1. The CDR3 has 13 residues. The germline gives CDR1 SQVTM, CDR2 ANQGSEA. V shed 6 bases and J 5 bases; nucleotides not matched to a gene: 4. The CDR3 bases are TGCAGCGTATCGGGACAGGGCAATGAAAAACTGTTTTTT. Translation gives CSVSGQGNEKLFF.

The V and J genes are TRBV28 and TRBJ2-1; 16 bases fit TRBD2. CDR3 size: 17 residues. Germline values: CDR1 MDHEN, CDR2 SYDVKM. Trimming at V came to 5 bases and at J to 2 bases, leaving 3 bases not matched to a gene. CDR3 in amino acids: CASSAGLAGGAYNEQFF. As DNA, the CDR3 is TGTGCCAGCAGTGCGGGACTAGCGGGGGGGGCCTACAATGAGCAGTTCTTC.

The rearrangement joins TRBV5-1 to TRBJ2-5; D gene ambiguous. This CDR3 is 16 amino acids long. V was clipped by 0 bases and J by 4 bases, with 16 bases between them. Germline CDR1 is SGHRS and CDR2 is YFSETQ. CDR3 residues: CASSLARAGRAETQYF. In DNA form, the CDR3 reads TGCGCCAGCAGCTTGGCTCGCGCAGGAAGGGCAGAGACCCAGTACTTC.

V gene TRBV4-2 combines with J gene TRBJ2-2; D is perhaps TRBD2 (5 bases). With 7 bases removed from V and 1 base from J, the gap between germline ends came to 16 bases. Germline V CDR1 and CDR2: LGHNA, YNFKEQ. The length of the CDR3 is 16 residues. CDR3 coding DNA: TGTGCCAGCACCTGGACTGGACGGAAGAACACCGGGGAGCTGTTTTTT. It yields the protein CASTWTGRKNTGELFF.

The CDR3 region is CASSLRGSSDTQYF. The CDR3 region has the DNA TGTGCCAGCAGCTTACGCGGGAGTAGCGATACGCAGTATTTT. The chain recombines TRBV11-3 with TRBJ2-3; 7 positions agree with TRBD2. The trim removed 2 bases at V and 6 bases at J, leaving 5 bases unmatched. The germline gives CDR1 SGHNT, CDR2 YENEEA. The CDR3 contains 14 residues.

The chain carries TRBV20-1 and TRBJ2-3; D is uncertain. The germline CDR1 and CDR2 sequences are DFQATT and SNEGSKA (reference sequence). V lost 3 bases and J lost 10, with 17 bases in between. The CDR3 is 13 amino acids. The CDR3 spells CSASKDDLVPQYF. The DNA for the CDR3 is TGCAGTGCTAGTAAAGACGACTTGGTTCCGCAGTATTTT.

The chain is built from TRBV3-1 (or the pseudogene TRBV3-2) and TRBJ2-1; D remains ambiguous. The CDR3 has 13 amino acids. Trimming cost V 0 bases and J 9 bases, with 9 bases left between them. From germline, CDR1 is LGHDT and CDR2 YNNKEL (reference sequence). CDR3 sequence (DNA): TGTGCCAGCAGCCAAGATCTGAGCCGTGAGCAGTTCTTC. Translating gives CASSQDLSREQFF.

Only one count was recorded for this clone. V and J are TRBV19 and TRBJ2-1, with TRBD1 matching 7 bases. Germline CDR1 is LNHDA and CDR2 is SQIVND (reference sequence). Unmatched junction bases numbered 7, after V lost 10 bases and J lost 1 base. This CDR3 has 14 residues. DNA of the CDR3: TGTGCCACGAACCCCAGGGGGTCCTACAATGAGCAGTTCTTC. Translation gives CATNPRGSYNEQFF. Using reference TRBV19 and TRBJ2-1 for the parts outside the CDR3, the full variable domain is DGGITQSPKYLFRKEGQNVTLSCEQNLNHDAMYWYRQDPGQGLRLIYYSQIVNDFQKGDIAEGYSVSREKKESFPLTVTSAQKNPTAFYLCATNPRGSYNEQFFGPGTRLTVL.

This clone was recorded once. The rearrangement links TRBV7-3 to TRBJ2-2, with D perhaps TRBD2 (6 bases). The CDR3 runs 15 residues. The V gene's germline CDR1 is SGHTA and CDR2 FQGTGA. The V and J ends lost 5 bases and 8 bases respectively, with 18 bases between them. CDR3 in amino acids: CASSPLVGGGGELFF. The CDR3 region has the DNA TGTGCCAGCAGCCCCCTTGTGGGGGGTGGGGGGGAGCTGTTTTTT.

The V gene is TRBV29-1, the J gene TRBJ1-1; possibly TRBD1 for D (5 bases). Trimming cost V 7 bases and J 3 bases, with 15 bases left between them. Germline V lookup: CDR1 SQVTM, CDR2 ANQGSEA. This CDR3 has 13 residues. The CDR3 coding sequence is TGCAGCGGTGTAGGGGCAGCCTACACTGAAGCTTTCTTT. It translates to CSGVGAAYTEAFF.

The chain employs TRBV10-3 and TRBJ2-3; D uncertain. CDR1 ENHRY and CDR2 SYGVKD come from the germline V gene. CDR3 length: 11 residues. V lost 4 bases to trimming and J lost 3 bases, with 2 bases between them. CDR3 region: CAISGTDTQYF. In nucleotides, the CDR3 is TGTGCCATCAGTGGGACAGATACGCAGTATTTT.

This chain joins TRBV5-4 and TRBJ1-6; no clear D. V gave up 0 bases and J gave up 4 bases, with 11 bases separating them. The CDR3 is 16 residues long. Germline-derived CDR1 and CDR2 are SGHNT and YYREEE (reference sequence). The CDR3 loop reads CASSLAPGRYNSPLHF. The CDR3 DNA sequence: TGTGCCAGCAGCTTGGCCCCGGGTCGTTATAATTCACCCCTCCACTTT. The variable domain in full, completed from reference TRBV5-4 and TRBJ1-6, reads ETGVTQSPTHLIKTRGQQVTLRCSSQSGHNTVSWYQQALGQGPQFIFQYYREEENGRGNFPPRFSGLQFPNYSSELNVNALELDDSALYLCASSLAPGRYNSPLHFGNGTRLTVT.

This clone came up once. The chain employs TRBV19 and TRBJ2-1, with D perhaps assigned TRBD1 or TRBD2 (6 bases each). The CDR3 spans 15 residues. With 10 bases removed from V and 7 bases from J, the gap between germline ends came to 23 bases. Germline V gene sequence: CDR1 LNHDA, CDR2 SQIVND (reference sequence). The CDR3 protein is CATDDYRRGGNEQFF. For the CDR3, the DNA is TGTGCCACCGACGACTACAGGAGAGGGGGGAATGAGCAGTTCTTC.

The chain couples TRBV10-2 to TRBJ1-1; D possibly corresponds to TRBD1 (6 bases). The CDR3 has 14 amino acids. CDR1 WSHSY and CDR2 SAAADI come from the germline V gene. The V gene lost 5 bases and the J gene lost 5 bases, with 15 bases spanning the gap. The CDR3 region has the DNA TGCGCCAGCAGTACAGGGCCCTGGGGGACTGAAGCTTTCTTT. Translation gives CASSTGPWGTEAFF.

The chain couples TRBV5-6 to TRBJ2-1; 8 bases line up with TRBD1. The CDR3 sequence is 13 residues long. CDR1 and CDR2 (germline): SGHDT, YYEEEE. The ends lost 5 bases at V and 12 bases at J; junction bases unmatched: 10. CDR3 protein: CASSRDRGGAQFF. Here the CDR3 DNA reads TGTGCCAGCAGTCGAGACAGGGGTGGCGCGCAGTTCTTC.

The chain carries TRBV18 and TRBJ2-5; the match to TRBD1 covers 7 bases. V trimming: 3 bases; J trimming: 2 bases; junction bases outside the gene matches: 3. This CDR3 region has 14 residues. Germline lookup yields CDR1 KGHSH and CDR2 LQKENI. CDR3 in amino acids: CASSPTGQQETQYF. The CDR3 bases are TGTGCCAGCTCACCGACGGGACAGCAAGAGACCCAGTACTTC.

The chain recombines TRBV5-1 with TRBJ2-1, with 11 bases that match TRBD2. CDR3 length: 15 residues. Germline loops: CDR1 SGHRS, CDR2 YFSETQ. The junction had 4 bases not matched to a gene; V was cut back by 3 bases and J by 5 bases. CDR3 region: CASSSGTSGHNEQFF. The CDR3 DNA is TGCGCCAGCAGCTCAGGGACTAGCGGACACAATGAGCAGTTCTTC.